Presented here are 4 T cell receptor beta chains from one specimen sequenced in a study of T-cell memory formation after mild COVID-19. TCRdb itself ran the 5' RACE reads through MiXCR, one entry per CDR3 protein. This sample carries about 140,000 distinct CDR3 sequences, 15% to 20% of them seen once, and the ten largest clones take 2% to 2.5%. Sequencing used PBMCs or a T cell subset sorted from them (not recorded which). These receptors originate from an adult woman who had mild COVID-19 (a few samples of this study predate the infection). Cell type and time point are not known.

This sequence joins TRBV5-1 and TRBJ2-5, with 14 bases fitting TRBD2. CDR3 size: 15 residues. Germline lookup yields CDR1 SGHRS and CDR2 YFSETQ. Unmatched junction bases numbered 4, after V lost 4 bases and J lost 5 bases. The CDR3 sequence: CASSRLAGGPETQYF. CDR3 in DNA: TGCGCCAGCAGCCGACTAGCGGGGGGGCCTGAGACCCAGTACTTC.

This clonotype was counted a few times. The chain uses TRBV7-9 and TRBJ2-7, with D maybe TRBD1 (5 bases). This CDR3 contains 13 residues. V was shortened by 5 bases and J by 6 bases, with 14 bases between the two germline ends. Germline assignment: CDR1 SEHNR and CDR2 FQNEAQ (reference sequence). CDR3 in amino acids: CASSPDKGPEQYF. DNA of the CDR3: TGTGCCAGCAGCCCCGATAAGGGGCCCGAGCAGTACTTC.

This clonotype came up a few times. The gene calls are TRBV4-2 and TRBJ2-5; no firm D call. Per the germline V gene, CDR1 is LGHNA and CDR2 is YNFKEQ. V was trimmed by 3 bases and J by 5 bases, leaving 7 bases between them. The CDR3 spans 12 residues. Here the CDR3 DNA reads TGTGCCAGCAGCCACCCCACGGAGACCCAGTACTTC. It codes for CASSHPTETQYF.

This clonotype was counted at least ten times. V and J are TRBV20-1 and TRBJ2-5; no clear D gene. Trimming pared 2 bases from V and 4 bases from J, leaving 5 bases between. The CDR3 spans 11 residues. The germline gives CDR1 DFQATT, CDR2 SNEGSKA (reference sequence). The chain's CDR3 is CSARLSETQYF. The CDR3 DNA sequence: TGCAGTGCTAGACTCTCAGAGACCCAGTACTTC.